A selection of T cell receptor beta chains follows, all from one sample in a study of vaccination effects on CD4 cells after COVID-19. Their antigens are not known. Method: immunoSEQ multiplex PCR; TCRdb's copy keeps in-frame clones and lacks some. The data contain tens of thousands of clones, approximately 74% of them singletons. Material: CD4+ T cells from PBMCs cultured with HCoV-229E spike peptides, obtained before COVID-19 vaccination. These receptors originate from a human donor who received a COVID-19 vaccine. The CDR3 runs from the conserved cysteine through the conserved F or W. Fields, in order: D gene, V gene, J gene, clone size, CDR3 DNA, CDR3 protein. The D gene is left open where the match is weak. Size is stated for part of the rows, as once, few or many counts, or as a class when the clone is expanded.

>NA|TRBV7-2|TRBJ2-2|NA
TGTGCCAGCAGCACCAAGACGGGAAACACCGGGGAGCTGTTTTTT
CASSTKTGNTGELFF
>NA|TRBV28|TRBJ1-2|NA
TGTGCCAGCAGTGACACCCCCCGGAGAGGCTACACCTTC
CASSDTPRRGYTF
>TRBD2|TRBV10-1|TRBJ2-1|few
TGCGCCAGCACCGGACTAGCGGGGTCTACTGAGCAGTTCTTC
CASTGLAGSTEQFF
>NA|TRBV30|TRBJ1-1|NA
TGTGCCTGGGTAGGGAGTGGCACTGAAGCTTTCTTT
CAWVGSGTEAFF
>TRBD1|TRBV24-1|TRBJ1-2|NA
TGTGCCACCAGTGACCCCGGACAGGGGATCTATGGCTACACCTTC
CATSDPGQGIYGYTF
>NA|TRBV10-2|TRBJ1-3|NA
TGCGCCAGCAGCCGCACCAGCCCCGATTCTGGAAACACCATATATTTT
CASSRTSPDSGNTIYF
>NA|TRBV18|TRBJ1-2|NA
TGTGCCAGCTCACACGGGACCGTGGGGAACTATGGCTACACCTTC
CASSHGTVGNYGYTF
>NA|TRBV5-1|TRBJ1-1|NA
TGCGCCAGCAGCTCAACAGGGATCACTGAAGCTTTCTTT
CASSSTGITEAFF
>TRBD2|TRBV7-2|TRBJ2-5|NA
TGTGCCAGCAGCTTAGTCCCTAGCGGGGGGGCCCGGGAGACCCAGTACTTC
CASSLVPSGGARETQYF
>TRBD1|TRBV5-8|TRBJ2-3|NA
TGTGCCAGCAGCTTTACAGGGGAGACAGATACGCAGTATTTT
CASSFTGETDTQYF
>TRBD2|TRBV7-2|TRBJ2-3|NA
TGTGCCAGCAGCCGTAGCGGGGGGAACGCGGATACGCAGTATTTT
CASSRSGGNADTQYF
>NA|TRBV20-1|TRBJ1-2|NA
TGCAGTGCTATTCCGGGGGGCTACACCTTC
CSAIPGGYTF
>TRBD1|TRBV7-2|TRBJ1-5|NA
TGTGCCAGCAGCTTATCTGACAGGGCAGCGATCAATCAGCCCCAGCATTTT
CASSLSDRAAINQPQHF
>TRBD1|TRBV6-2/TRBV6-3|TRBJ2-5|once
TGTGCCAGCAGTTACCCCGGGACAGGACAAGAGACCCAGTACTTC
CASSYPGTGQETQYF
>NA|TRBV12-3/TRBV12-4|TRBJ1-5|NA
TGTGCCAGCAGTTCGTTGGACAATCAGCCCCAGCATTTT
CASSSLDNQPQHF
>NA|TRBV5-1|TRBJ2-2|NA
TGCGCCAGCAGCTCCCCGGAGGGGGCCACCGGGGAGCTGTTTTTT
CASSSPEGATGELFF
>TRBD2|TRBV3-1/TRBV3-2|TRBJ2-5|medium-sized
TGTGCCAGCAGCCACCCTAGCGGGGGGGCCCAAGAGACCCAGTACTTC
CASSHPSGGAQETQYF
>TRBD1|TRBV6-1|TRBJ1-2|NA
TGTGCCAGCAGTGAAGGACAGGGAGCTAACTATGGCTACACCTTC
CASSEGQGANYGYTF
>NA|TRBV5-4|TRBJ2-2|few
TGTGCCAGCAGCTACCAGACAGGGAACACCGGGGAGCTGTTTTTT
CASSYQTGNTGELFF
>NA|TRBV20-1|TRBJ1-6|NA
TGCAGTGCAAGTCAGGGAGCAGGTTCACCCCTCCACTTT
CSASQGAGSPLHF
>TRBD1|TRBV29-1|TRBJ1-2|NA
TGCAGCGTGGTACAGGGGAACTATGGCTACACCTTC
CSVVQGNYGYTF
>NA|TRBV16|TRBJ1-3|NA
TGTGCCAGCAGCCAACTATCCTCTGGAAACACCATATATTTT
CASSQLSSGNTIYF
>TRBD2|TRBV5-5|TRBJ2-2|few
TGTGCCAGCAGCGCTAGCGGGAGGAACACCGGGGAGCTGTTTTTT
CASSASGRNTGELFF
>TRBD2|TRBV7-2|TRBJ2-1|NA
TGTGCCAGCAGCCCAGGACTAGCGGGGGGGTGGAGACAGTTCTTC
CASSPGLAGGWRQFF
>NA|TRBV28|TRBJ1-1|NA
TGTGCCAGCAGTTTATTGCCCAGATTGAACACTGAAGCTTTCTTT
CASSLLPRLNTEAFF
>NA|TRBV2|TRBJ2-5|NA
TGTGCCAGCAGTGATCTCCCCATAGACAGGGGAGGGGAGACCCAGTACTTC
CASSDLPIDRGGETQYF
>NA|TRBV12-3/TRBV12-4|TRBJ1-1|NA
TGTGCCAGCCACCACGGAGAATTGGAAGCTTTCTTT
CASHHGELEAFF
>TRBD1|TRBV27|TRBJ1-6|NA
TGTGCCAGCAGTTACCCTCGACAGGGGGGTTCACCCCTCCACTTT
CASSYPRQGGSPLHF
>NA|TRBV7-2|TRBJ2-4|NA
TGTGCCAGCAGCTTACAGGAGCGGAGACTAAACATTCAGTACTTC
CASSLQERRLNIQYF
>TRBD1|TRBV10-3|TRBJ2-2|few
TGTGCCATCAGGGGGACAGGGCTCGACACCGGGGAGCTGTTTTTT
CAIRGTGLDTGELFF
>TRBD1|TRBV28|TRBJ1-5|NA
TGTGCCAGCAGCCCAGGGACAGCTAATCAGCCCCAGCATTTT
CASSPGTANQPQHF
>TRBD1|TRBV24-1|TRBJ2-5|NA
TGTGCCACCAGTGATTCTGGACAGGGTGGGACCCAGTACTTC
CATSDSGQGGTQYF
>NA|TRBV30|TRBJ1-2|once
TGTGCCTGGAGTGTAATGGGGTCGGGTGGCTACACCTTC
CAWSVMGSGGYTF
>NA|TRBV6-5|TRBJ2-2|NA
TGTGCCAGCAGTTACTCCTGGGGGGCGGACACCGGGGAGCTGTTTTTT
CASSYSWGADTGELFF
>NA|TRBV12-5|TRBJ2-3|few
TGTGCTAGTGGTTTGGTACGGGACGGTGCATCTAGCACAGATACGCAGTATTTT
CASGLVRDGASSTDTQYF
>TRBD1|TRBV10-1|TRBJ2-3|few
TGCGCCAGCAGTTATTCCCGGGACAGGGGTTACACAGATACGCAGTATTTT
CASSYSRDRGYTDTQYF
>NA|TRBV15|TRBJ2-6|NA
TGTGCCACCAGCAGAGAACAAAACTCTGGGGCCAACGTCCTGACTTTC
CATSREQNSGANVLTF
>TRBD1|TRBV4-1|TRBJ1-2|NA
TGCGCCAGCAGCCAAGGGGACAGGGGGATCGGTGGCTACACCTTC
CASSQGDRGIGGYTF
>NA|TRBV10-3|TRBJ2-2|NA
TGTGCCATCAGGGGAGTTGTCACCGGGGAGCTGTTTTTT
CAIRGVVTGELFF
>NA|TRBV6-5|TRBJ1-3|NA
TGTGCCAGCAGAATTACAGGGGGAAACACCATATATTTT
CASRITGGNTIYF
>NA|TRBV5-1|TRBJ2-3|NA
TGCGCCAGCAGTGTGGACGGCAAGCCGCAGTATTTT
CASSVDGKPQYF
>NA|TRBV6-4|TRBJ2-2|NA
TGTGCCAGCAGTGATACGGGCACCGGGGAGCTGTTTTTT
CASSDTGTGELFF
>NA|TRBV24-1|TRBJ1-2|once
TGTGCCACCAGTGACCATACCCAGCTAGGCGGCTACACCTTC
CATSDHTQLGGYTF
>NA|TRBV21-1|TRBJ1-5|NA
TGTGCCAGCAGCAAGCGGGATGTAAATCAGCCCCAGCATTTT
CASSKRDVNQPQHF
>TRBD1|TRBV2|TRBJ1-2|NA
TGTGCCAGCAGTGATTCGGGACAGGGGTACTATGGCTACACCTTC
CASSDSGQGYYGYTF
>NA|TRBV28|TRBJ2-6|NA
TGTGCCAGCAGTTTAGCCGGGAGCTCTGGGGCCAACGTCCTGACTTTC
CASSLAGSSGANVLTF
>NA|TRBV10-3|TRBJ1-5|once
TGTGCCATCAGTGGGGGGGACGGCAATCAGCCCCAGCATTTT
CAISGGDGNQPQHF
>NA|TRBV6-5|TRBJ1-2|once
TGTGCCAGCAGCCCCTCTACCTACTATGGCTACACCTTC
CASSPSTYYGYTF
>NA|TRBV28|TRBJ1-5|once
TGTGCCAGTTTTCTTGGTAACGGCAATCAGCCCCAGCATTTT
CASFLGNGNQPQHF
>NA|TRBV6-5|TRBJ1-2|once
TGTGCCAGCACTCGGGCGGCAGGGGCGGACTATGGCTACACCTTC
CASTRAAGADYGYTF
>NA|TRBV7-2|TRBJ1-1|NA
TGTGCCAGCAGCTTAGCCCGGGGGAACACTGAAGCTTTCTTT
CASSLARGNTEAFF
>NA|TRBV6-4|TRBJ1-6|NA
TGTGCCAGCAGGGCCGCGGATAATTCACCCCTCCACTTT
CASRAADNSPLHF
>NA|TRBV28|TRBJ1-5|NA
TGTGCCAGCAGTTCAATAAATCAGCCCCAGCATTTT
CASSSINQPQHF
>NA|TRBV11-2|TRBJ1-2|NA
TGTGCCAGCAGCTTTCGTTCCGGGACGGCGGGGGACTATGGCTACACCTTC
CASSFRSGTAGDYGYTF
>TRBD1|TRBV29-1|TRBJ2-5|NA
TGCAGCGTTGACCGGACAGGGAAGAAAGAGACCCAGTACTTC
CSVDRTGKKETQYF
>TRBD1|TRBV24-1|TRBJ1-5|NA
TGTGCCACCAGTGAGACAGGGATTCAGCCCCAGCATTTT
CATSETGIQPQHF
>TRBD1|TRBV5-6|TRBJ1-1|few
TGTGCCAGCAGCTACTCGGCCCAGGGGGGGACTGAAGCTTTCTTT
CASSYSAQGGTEAFF
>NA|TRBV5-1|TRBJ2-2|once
TGCGCCAGCAGCTTGGTACCGACGAACACCGGGGAGCTGTTTTTT
CASSLVPTNTGELFF